This record looks at one TCR beta chain sequence and its context. Antigen specificity is unknown. 60 Vbeta and 13 Jbeta primers were used in PCR. Sequenced by immunoSEQ multiplex PCR; TCRdb stores in-frame clones only, minus some. The repertoire holds fewer than 110,000 clones, around three quarters seen once, with around 7.4% in the top ten. This sample was included in a study of cytomegalovirus exposure and HLA in healthy donors. Findings and caveats of the study: What was likely a sequencing artifact was a cluster of highly shared sequence variants.

The source of this sequence is a man aged 25-40 years in good health and CMV-seronegative. The specimen sequenced was PBMCs.

The CDR3 region is CAWSARLDRGRWSYEQYF. The CDR3 DNA reads as TGTGCCTGGAGTGCTCGACTGGACAGGGGGCGTTGGTCCTACGAGCAGTACTTC. This chain uses TRBV30 with TRBJ2-7, with 11 bases matching TRBD1. CDR1 GTSNPN and CDR2 SVGIG come from the germline V gene (reference sequence). This CDR3 has 18 residues. V shed 1 base, J shed 1 base, and the junction held 12 bases outside the gene matches.